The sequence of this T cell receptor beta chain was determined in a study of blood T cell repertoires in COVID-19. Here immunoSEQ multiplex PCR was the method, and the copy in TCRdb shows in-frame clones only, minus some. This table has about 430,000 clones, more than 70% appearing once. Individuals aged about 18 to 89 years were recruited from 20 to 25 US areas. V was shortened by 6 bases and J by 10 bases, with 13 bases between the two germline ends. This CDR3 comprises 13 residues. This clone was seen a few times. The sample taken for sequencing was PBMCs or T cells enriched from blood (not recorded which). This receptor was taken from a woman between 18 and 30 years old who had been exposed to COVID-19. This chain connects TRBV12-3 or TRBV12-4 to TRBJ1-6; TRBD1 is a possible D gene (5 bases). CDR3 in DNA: TGTGCCAGCAGCCCGGGGAGGGGCTCACCCCTCCACTTT. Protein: CASSPGRGSPLHF.